This entry lists 12 T cell receptor beta chains sequenced from one sample in a study of cytomegalovirus exposure and HLA in healthy donors. The PCR was carried out with 60 Vbeta primers and 13 Jbeta primers. Clones were read by immunoSEQ multiplex PCR, and TCRdb kept only the in-frame ones, dropping some. The table has about 140,000 clones, over 70% seen once. The sequenced sample consisted of PBMCs. These receptors originate from a man under 40 in good health and CMV-seronegative.

The chain joins TRBV2 to TRBJ2-7; 8 positions match TRBD2. With V trimmed by 6 bases and J by 3 bases, 7 bases remained unmatched. The germline gives CDR1 SNHLY, CDR2 FYNNEI. The CDR3 covers 14 residues. CDR3 region: CASSPFSGNYEQYF. The DNA for the CDR3 is TGTGCCAGCAGCCCCTTTAGCGGGAACTACGAGCAGTACTTC.

CDR3 amino acids: CASSVQGARTEAFF. The CDR3 nucleotides read TGTGCCAGTTCGGTACAGGGGGCGCGCACTGAAGCTTTCTTT. V and J are TRBV2 and TRBJ1-1, with 9 bases lining up with TRBD1. This CDR3 spans 14 amino acids. The V segment lost 9 bases and the J segment 4 bases; nucleotides outside the gene matches: 9. Germline assignment: CDR1 SNHLY and CDR2 FYNNEI.

The chain employs TRBV7-9 and TRBJ2-1, with unresolved D. Trimming cost V 3 bases and J 7 bases, with 4 bases left between them. The V gene's germline CDR1 is SEHNR and CDR2 FQNEAQ (reference sequence). There are 11 residues in the CDR3. CDR3 bases: TGTGCCAGCAGCTTCCTTAATGAGCAGTTCTTC. Translating it yields CASSFLNEQFF. The variable domain in full, completed from reference TRBV7-9 and TRBJ2-1, reads DTGVSQNPRHKITKRGQNVTFRCDPISEHNRLYWYRQTLGQGPEFLTYFQNEAQLEKSRLLSDRFSAERPKGSFSTLEIQRTEQGDSAMYLCASSFLNEQFFGPGTRLTVL.

The CDR3 protein is CASRRPGDTGDTQYF. CDR3 DNA sequence: TGTGCCAGCAGGAGACCCGGGGACACGGGAGATACGCAGTATTTT. V usage is TRBV6-5 and J usage is TRBJ2-3; possible D gene TRBD1, 6 bases. CDR3 length: 15 amino acids. Germline V lookup: CDR1 MNHEY, CDR2 SVGAGI. V lost 6 bases, J lost 5 bases, and 18 bases lay in between.

This clone was seen more than once but under ten times. The chain recombines TRBV6-1 with TRBJ1-1, with D perhaps TRBD1 (6 bases). CDR3 length: 16 residues. The germline gives CDR1 MNHNS, CDR2 SASEGT. V was cut by 4 bases and J by 2 bases, with 17 bases left in between. DNA of the CDR3: TGTGCCAGCAGTGCCGGGAAACAGGGATATAACACTGAAGCTTTCTTT. Protein sequence: CASSAGKQGYNTEAFF.

The chain is built from TRBV5-1 and TRBJ1-2; 10 bases match TRBD1. J was trimmed by 8 bases and V by 3 bases; bases with no gene match: 4. The CDR3 totals 13 residues. The germline gives CDR1 SGHRS, CDR2 YFSETQ. CDR3 nucleotides: TGCGCCAGCAGCTCGGGACAGGGGACCGGCTACACCTTC. Translated: CASSSGQGTGYTF.

The chain employs TRBV4-2 and TRBJ2-3; 7 nucleotides align to TRBD2. CDR3 size: 15 residues. CDR1 is LGHNA, CDR2 YNFKEQ, per germline. The V and J ends lost 3 bases and 4 bases, in that order; junction bases with no gene match: 7. Here the CDR3 reads CASSQETSISDTQYF. For the CDR3, the DNA is TGTGCCAGCAGCCAGGAGACTAGCATCTCAGATACGCAGTATTTT.

This clone was recorded once. One end of the junction is discordant with germline, which a read error may explain. The chain links TRBV7-7 to TRBJ2-3; a possible D gene is TRBD1 (6 bases). CDR3 length: 13 residues. Germline lookup yields CDR1 SSHAT and CDR2 FNYEAQ (reference sequence). The CDR3 loop is CASSLGGQVRQYF. CDR3 DNA sequence: TGTGCTAGCAGCTTAGGGGGACAAGTCAGGCAGTATTTT. The variable domain in full, with the rest retrieved from reference TRBV7-7 and TRBJ2-3, is GAGVSQSPRYKVTKRGQDVTLRCDPISSHATLYWYQQALGQGPEFLTYFNYEAQPDKSGLPSDRFSAERPEGSISTLTIQRTEQRDSAMYRCASSLGGQVRQYFGPGTRLTVL.

This clone was observed a few times. The chain carries TRBV9 and TRBJ1-6; D uncertain. The ends were cut back, 0 bases at V and 14 bases at J, with 12 bases in the middle. CDR1 and CDR2 (germline): SGDLS, YYNGEE. The CDR3 is 13 residues long. This chain's CDR3 is CASSVGPELALHF. The CDR3 nucleotides read TGTGCCAGCAGCGTAGGTCCGGAGTTGGCCCTCCACTTT.

The chain employs TRBV30 and TRBJ1-4; D gene unclear. V lost 0 bases and J lost 2, with 4 bases in between. The CDR3 covers 13 residues. The germline gives CDR1 GTSNPN, CDR2 SVGIG (reference sequence). CDR3 region: CAWSVLTNEKLFF. CDR3 sequence (DNA): TGTGCCTGGAGTGTACTGACTAATGAAAAACTGTTTTTT.

This chain links TRBV5-1 with TRBJ2-5; 7 positions match TRBD2. V dropped 4 bases and J dropped 5; count of bases not matched to a gene: 5. CDR3 length: 13 amino acids. Per germline, CDR1 SGHRS and CDR2 YFSETQ. CDR3 amino acids: CASSNRGSETQYF. The CDR3 nucleotides read TGCGCCAGCAGCAACCGCGGGAGCGAGACCCAGTACTTC.

The chain has TRBV2 and TRBJ2-2; a possible D gene is TRBD2 (5 bases). From germline, CDR1 is SNHLY and CDR2 FYNNEI. Trimming shortened V by 5 bases and J by 2 bases, and 12 bases separated the two germline ends. The length of the CDR3 is 15 residues. DNA of the CDR3: TGTGCCAGCAGTCTAAGCGGAGAAAACACCGGGGAGCTGTTTTTT. Protein product: CASSLSGENTGELFF.